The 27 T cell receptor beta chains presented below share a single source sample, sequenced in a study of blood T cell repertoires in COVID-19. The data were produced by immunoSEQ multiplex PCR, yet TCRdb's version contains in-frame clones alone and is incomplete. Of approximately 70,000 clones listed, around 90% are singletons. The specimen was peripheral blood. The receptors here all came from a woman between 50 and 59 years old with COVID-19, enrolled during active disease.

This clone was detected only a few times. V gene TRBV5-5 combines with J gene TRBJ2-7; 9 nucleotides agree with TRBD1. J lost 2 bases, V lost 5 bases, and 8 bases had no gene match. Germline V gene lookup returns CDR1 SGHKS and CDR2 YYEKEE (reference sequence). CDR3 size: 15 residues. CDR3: CASRPRTGVTYEQYF. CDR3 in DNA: TGTGCCAGCAGACCACGGACAGGGGTAACCTACGAGCAGTACTTC.

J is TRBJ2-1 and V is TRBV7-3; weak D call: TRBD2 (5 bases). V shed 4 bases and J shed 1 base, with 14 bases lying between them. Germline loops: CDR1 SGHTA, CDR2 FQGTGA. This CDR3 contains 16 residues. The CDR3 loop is CASSSPYRDSYNEQFF. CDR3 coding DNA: TGTGCCAGCAGCTCCCCTTATCGGGATTCCTACAATGAGCAGTTCTTC.

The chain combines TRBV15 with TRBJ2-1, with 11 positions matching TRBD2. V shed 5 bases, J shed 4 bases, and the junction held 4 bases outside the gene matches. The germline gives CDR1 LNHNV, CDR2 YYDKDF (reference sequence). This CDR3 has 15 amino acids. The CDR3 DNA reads TGTGCCACCAGCCTGACTAGCGGGAATTACAATGAGCAGTTCTTC. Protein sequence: CATSLTSGNYNEQFF.

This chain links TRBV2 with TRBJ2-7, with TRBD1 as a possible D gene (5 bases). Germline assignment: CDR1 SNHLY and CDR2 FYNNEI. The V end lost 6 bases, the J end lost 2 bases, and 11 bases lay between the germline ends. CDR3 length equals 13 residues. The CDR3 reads CASSVQETYEQYF. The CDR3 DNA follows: TGTGCCAGCAGCGTACAGGAGACCTACGAGCAGTACTTC.

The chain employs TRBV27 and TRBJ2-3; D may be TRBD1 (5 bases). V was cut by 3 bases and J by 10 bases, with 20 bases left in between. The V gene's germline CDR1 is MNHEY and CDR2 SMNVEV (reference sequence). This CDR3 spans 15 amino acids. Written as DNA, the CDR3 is TGTGCCAGCAGTTTGTCAACGACAGTCTTCGATGCGCAGTATTTT. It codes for CASSLSTTVFDAQYF.

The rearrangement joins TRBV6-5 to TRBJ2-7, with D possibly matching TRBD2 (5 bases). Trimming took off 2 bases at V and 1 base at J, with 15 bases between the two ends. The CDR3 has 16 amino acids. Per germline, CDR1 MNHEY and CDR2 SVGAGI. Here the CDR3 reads CASSYLGVEPSYEQYF. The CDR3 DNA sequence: TGTGCCAGCAGTTACCTCGGGGTTGAACCTTCCTACGAGCAGTACTTC.

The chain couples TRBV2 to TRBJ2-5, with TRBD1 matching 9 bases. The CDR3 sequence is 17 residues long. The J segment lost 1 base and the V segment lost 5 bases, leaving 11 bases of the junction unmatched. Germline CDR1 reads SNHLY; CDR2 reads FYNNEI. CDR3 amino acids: CASSPPGQGMGQETQYF. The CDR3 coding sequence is TGTGCCAGCAGTCCCCCGGGACAGGGTATGGGCCAAGAGACCCAGTACTTC.

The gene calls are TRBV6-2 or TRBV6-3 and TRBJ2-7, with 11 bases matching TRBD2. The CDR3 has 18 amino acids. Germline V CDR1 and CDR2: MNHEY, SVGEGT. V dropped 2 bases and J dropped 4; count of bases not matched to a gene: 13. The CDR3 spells CASSYQSTSGILAYEQYF. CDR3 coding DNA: TGTGCCAGCAGTTACCAGTCGACTAGCGGGATACTAGCTTACGAGCAGTACTTC.

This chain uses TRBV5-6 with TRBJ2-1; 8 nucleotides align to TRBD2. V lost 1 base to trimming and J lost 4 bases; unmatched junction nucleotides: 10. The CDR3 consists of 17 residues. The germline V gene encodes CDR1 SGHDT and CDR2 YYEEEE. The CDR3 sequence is CASSLMRAGDLYNEQFF. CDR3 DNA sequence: TGTGCCAGCAGCTTGATGCGAGCGGGAGACCTTTACAATGAGCAGTTCTTC.

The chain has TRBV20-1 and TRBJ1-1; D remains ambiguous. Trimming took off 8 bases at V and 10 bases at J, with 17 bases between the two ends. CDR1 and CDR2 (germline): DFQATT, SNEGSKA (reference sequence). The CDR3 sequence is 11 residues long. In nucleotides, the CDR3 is TGCAGTCCTCTGGGCGCCCCTGCAGCTTTCTTT. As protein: CSPLGAPAAFF.

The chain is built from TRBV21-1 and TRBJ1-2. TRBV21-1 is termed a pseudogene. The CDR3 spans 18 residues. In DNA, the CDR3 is TGTGCCAGCAGCAAAAGGGGGAGGGAGCGCTACCCCAACTATGGCTACACCTTC. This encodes CASSKRGRERYPNYGYTF.

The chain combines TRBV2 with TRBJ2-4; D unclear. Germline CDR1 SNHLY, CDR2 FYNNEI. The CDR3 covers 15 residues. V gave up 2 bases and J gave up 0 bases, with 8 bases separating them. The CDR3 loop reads CASSETIVAKNIQYF. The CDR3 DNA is TGTGCCAGCAGTGAAACTATCGTAGCCAAAAACATTCAGTACTTC.

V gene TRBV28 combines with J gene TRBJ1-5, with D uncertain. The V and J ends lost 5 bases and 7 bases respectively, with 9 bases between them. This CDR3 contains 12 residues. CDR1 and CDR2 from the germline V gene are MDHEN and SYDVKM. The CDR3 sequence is CASSRGRQPQHF. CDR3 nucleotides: TGTGCCAGCAGTAGAGGGAGGCAGCCCCAGCATTTT.

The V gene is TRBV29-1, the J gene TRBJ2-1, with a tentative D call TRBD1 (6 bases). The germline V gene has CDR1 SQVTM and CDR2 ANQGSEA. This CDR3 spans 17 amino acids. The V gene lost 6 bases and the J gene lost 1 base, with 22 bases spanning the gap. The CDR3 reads CSVRPYNREWSYNEQFF. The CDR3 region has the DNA TGCAGCGTCCGACCTTATAACAGGGAATGGTCCTACAATGAGCAGTTCTTC.

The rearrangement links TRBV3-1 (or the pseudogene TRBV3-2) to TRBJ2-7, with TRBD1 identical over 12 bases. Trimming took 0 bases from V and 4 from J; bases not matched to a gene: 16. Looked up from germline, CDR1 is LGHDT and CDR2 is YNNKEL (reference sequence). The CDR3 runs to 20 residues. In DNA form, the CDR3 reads TGTGCCAGCAGCCAAGATCGGGGGACAGGGGGCTTCGCTACTACTTACGAGCAGTACTTC. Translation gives CASSQDRGTGGFATTYEQYF.

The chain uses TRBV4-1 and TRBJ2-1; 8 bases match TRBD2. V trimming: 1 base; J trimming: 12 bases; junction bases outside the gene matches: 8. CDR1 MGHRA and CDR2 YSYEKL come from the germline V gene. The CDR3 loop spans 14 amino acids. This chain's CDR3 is CASSQGPGGGGQFF. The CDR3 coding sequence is TGCGCCAGCAGCCAAGGCCCCGGGGGGGGTGGGCAGTTCTTC.

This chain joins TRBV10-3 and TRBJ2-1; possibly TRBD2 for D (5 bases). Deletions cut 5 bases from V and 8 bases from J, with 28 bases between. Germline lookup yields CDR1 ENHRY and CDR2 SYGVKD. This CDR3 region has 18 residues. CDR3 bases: TGTGCCATCAGTCCTTACCGACCCGGGGTGGAAGCAGACGATGAGCAGTTCTTC. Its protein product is CAISPYRPGVEADDEQFF.

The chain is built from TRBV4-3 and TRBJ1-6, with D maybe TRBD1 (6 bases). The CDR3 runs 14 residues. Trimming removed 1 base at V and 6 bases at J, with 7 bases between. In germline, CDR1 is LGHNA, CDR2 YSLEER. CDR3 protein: CASSQVQGNSPLHF. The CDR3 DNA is TGCGCCAGCAGCCAAGTACAGGGTAATTCACCCCTCCACTTT.

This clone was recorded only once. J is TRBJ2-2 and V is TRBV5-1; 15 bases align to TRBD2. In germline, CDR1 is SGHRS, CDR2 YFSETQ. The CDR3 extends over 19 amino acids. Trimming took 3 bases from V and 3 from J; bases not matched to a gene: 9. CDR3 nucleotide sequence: TGCGCCAGCAGCTCAAGGACTAGCGGGAGGGTGCGCCACACCGGGGAGCTGTTTTTT. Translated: CASSSRTSGRVRHTGELFF. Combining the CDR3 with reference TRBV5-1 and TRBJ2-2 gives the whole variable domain KAGVTQTPRYLIKTRGQQVTLSCSPISGHRSVSWYQQTPGQGLQFLFEYFSETQRNKGNFPGRFSGRQFSNSRSEMNVSTLELGDSALYLCASSSRTSGRVRHTGELFFGEGSRLTVL.

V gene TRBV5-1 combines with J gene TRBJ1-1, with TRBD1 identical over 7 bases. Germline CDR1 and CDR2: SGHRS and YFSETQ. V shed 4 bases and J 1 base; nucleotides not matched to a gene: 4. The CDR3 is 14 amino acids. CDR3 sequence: CASSPGTANTEAFF. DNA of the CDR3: TGCGCCAGCAGCCCTGGGACAGCGAACACTGAAGCTTTCTTT.

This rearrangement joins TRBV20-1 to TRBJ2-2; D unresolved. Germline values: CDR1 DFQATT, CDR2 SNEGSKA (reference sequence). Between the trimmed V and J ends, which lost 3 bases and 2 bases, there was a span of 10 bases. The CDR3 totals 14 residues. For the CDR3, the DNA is TGCAGTGCTAGTTTTGGCCATAACACCGGGGAGCTGTTTTTT. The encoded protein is CSASFGHNTGELFF.

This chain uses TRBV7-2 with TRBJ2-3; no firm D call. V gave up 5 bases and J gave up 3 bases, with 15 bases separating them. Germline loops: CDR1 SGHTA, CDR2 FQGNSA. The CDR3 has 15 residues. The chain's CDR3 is CASSPQLGRTDTQYF. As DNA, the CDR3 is TGTGCCAGCAGCCCCCAGCTGGGCCGAACAGATACGCAGTATTTT.

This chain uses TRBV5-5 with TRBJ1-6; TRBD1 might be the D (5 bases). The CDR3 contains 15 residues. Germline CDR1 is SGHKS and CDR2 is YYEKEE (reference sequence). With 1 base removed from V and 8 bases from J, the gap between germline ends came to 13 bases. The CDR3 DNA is TGTGCCAGCAGCTTGTACCCAGGGAAGGATTCACCCCTCCACTTT. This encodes CASSLYPGKDSPLHF.

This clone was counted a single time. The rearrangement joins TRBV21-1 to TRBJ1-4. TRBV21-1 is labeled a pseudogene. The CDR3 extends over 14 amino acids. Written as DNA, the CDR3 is TGTGCCAGCCCAATTTTTCCCGAGGATGAAAAACTGTTTTTT. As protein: CASPIFPEDEKLFF.

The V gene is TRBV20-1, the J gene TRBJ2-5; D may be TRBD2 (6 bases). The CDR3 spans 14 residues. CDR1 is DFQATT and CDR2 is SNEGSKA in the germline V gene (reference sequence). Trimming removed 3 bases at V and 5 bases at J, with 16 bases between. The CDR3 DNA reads TGCAGTGCTAGTCTGGGGGGAGGTAGGGAGACCCAGTACTTC. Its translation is CSASLGGGRETQYF.

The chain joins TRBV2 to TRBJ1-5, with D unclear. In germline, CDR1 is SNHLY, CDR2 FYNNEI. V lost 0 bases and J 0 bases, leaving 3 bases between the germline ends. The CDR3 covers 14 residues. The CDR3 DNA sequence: TGTGCCAGCAGTGAAGCTTATAGCAATCAGCCCCAGCATTTT. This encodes CASSEAYSNQPQHF.

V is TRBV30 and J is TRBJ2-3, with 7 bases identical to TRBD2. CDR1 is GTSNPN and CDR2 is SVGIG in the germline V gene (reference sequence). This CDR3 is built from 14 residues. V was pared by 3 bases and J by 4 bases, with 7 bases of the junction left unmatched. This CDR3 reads CAWRWGGTADTQYF. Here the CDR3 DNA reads TGTGCCTGGAGATGGGGGGGTACGGCAGATACGCAGTATTTT.